These T cell receptor beta chains were read from a single sample in a study of T cells in Graves' hyperthyroidism and ophthalmopathy. TCRdb reprocessed the multiplex PCR reads via MiXCR and lists one record per CDR3 protein. The sample lists a few hundred thousand distinct CDR3 sequences; about 18% were seen once. Sequenced material: blood. The receptors originated from a woman in her 50s with Graves' hyperthyroidism. CDR3s include the opening cysteine and the closing phenylalanine or tryptophan. D genes are given only for firm matches. Size is stated for part of the rows, as once, few or many counts, or as a class when the clone is expanded.

clone size: NA
D gene: NA
V gene: TRBV19
J gene: TRBJ2-3
CDR3 protein: CASSKPGTDTQYF
CDR3 DNA: TGTGCCAGTAGTAAGCCAGGCACAGATACGCAGTATTTT

clone size: many
D gene: NA
V gene: TRBV18
J gene: TRBJ1-1
CDR3 protein: CASSPVSVATEAFF
CDR3 DNA: TGTGCCAGCTCACCCGTCTCGGTCGCCACTGAAGCTTTCTTT

clone size: once
D gene: NA
V gene: TRBV3-1
J gene: TRBJ2-1
CDR3 protein: CASSLKGRNEQFF
CDR3 DNA: TGTGCCAGCAGCTTGAAAGGGAGGAATGAGCAGTTCTTC

clone size: many
D gene: NA
V gene: TRBV5-6
J gene: TRBJ2-3
CDR3 protein: CASSGDTQYF
CDR3 DNA: TGTGCCAGCAGTGGGGATACGCAGTATTTT

clone size: many
D gene: TRBD1
V gene: TRBV6-1
J gene: TRBJ1-1
CDR3 protein: CASRLGQVNTEAFF
CDR3 DNA: TGTGCCAGCAGGTTAGGACAGGTGAACACTGAAGCTTTCTTT

clone size: many
D gene: NA
V gene: TRBV5-1
J gene: TRBJ2-5
CDR3 protein: CASRDPSGLETQYF
CDR3 DNA: TGCGCCAGCAGGGATCCCAGCGGCCTGGAGACCCAGTACTTC

clone size: few
D gene: NA
V gene: TRBV6-5
J gene: TRBJ1-5
CDR3 protein: CASSYWEPHSNQPQHF
CDR3 DNA: TGTGCCAGCAGTTACTGGGAGCCACATAGCAATCAGCCCCAGCATTTT

clone size: few
D gene: NA
V gene: TRBV28
J gene: TRBJ2-7
CDR3 protein: CASSFGQRNYEQYF
CDR3 DNA: TGTGCCAGCAGTTTTGGCCAGCGTAACTACGAGCAGTACTTC

clone size: NA
D gene: NA
V gene: TRBV5-6
J gene: TRBJ2-6
CDR3 protein: CASSAPLGRHVLTF
CDR3 DNA: TGTGCCAGCAGCGCGCCGCTTGGACGCCACGTCCTGACTTTC

clone size: NA
D gene: NA
V gene: TRBV6-1
J gene: TRBJ2-1
CDR3 protein: CASTQGAGGRNEQFF
CDR3 DNA: TGTGCCAGCACCCAGGGGGCGGGGGGGCGTAATGAGCAGTTCTTC

clone size: many
D gene: TRBD2
V gene: TRBV6-2/TRBV6-3
J gene: TRBJ2-5
CDR3 protein: CASSSPGLAGGLGETQYF
CDR3 DNA: TGTGCCAGCAGTTCCCCCGGACTAGCGGGGGGGTTGGGAGAGACCCAGTACTTC

clone size: NA
D gene: NA
V gene: TRBV20-1
J gene: TRBJ2-4
CDR3 protein: CSARDTSAGRSIQYF
CDR3 DNA: TGCAGTGCTAGAGATACATCGGCAGGGCGAAGCATTCAGTACTTC

clone size: many
D gene: NA
V gene: TRBV12-3/TRBV12-4
J gene: TRBJ2-3
CDR3 protein: CASSLVFSDTQYF
CDR3 DNA: TGTGCCAGCAGTTTAGTTTTCTCAGATACGCAGTATTTT

clone size: once
D gene: NA
V gene: TRBV11-2
J gene: TRBJ2-3
CDR3 protein: CASSRTQALLNTDTQYF
CDR3 DNA: TGTGCCAGCAGCCGGACCCAGGCCCTTCTTAACACAGATACGCAGTATTTT

clone size: few
D gene: NA
V gene: TRBV2
J gene: TRBJ1-5
CDR3 protein: CASRINIGQPQHF
CDR3 DNA: TGTGCCAGTCGAATTAATATAGGTCAGCCCCAGCATTTT

clone size: once
D gene: NA
V gene: TRBV15
J gene: TRBJ1-2
CDR3 protein: CATSRDLPGSNYGYTF
CDR3 DNA: TGTGCCACCAGCAGAGATCTGCCAGGGTCAAACTATGGCTACACCTTC

clone size: many
D gene: NA
V gene: TRBV20-1
J gene: TRBJ2-1
CDR3 protein: CSARDFRGSGFGDEQFF
CDR3 DNA: TGCAGTGCTAGAGACTTCAGGGGTTCGGGGTTTGGGGATGAGCAGTTCTTC

clone size: NA
D gene: NA
V gene: TRBV5-1
J gene: TRBJ1-2
CDR3 protein: CASSFLGTVNYGYTF
CDR3 DNA: TGCGCCAGCAGCTTTCTCGGGACCGTTAACTATGGCTACACCTTC

clone size: few
D gene: TRBD2
V gene: TRBV27
J gene: TRBJ2-1
CDR3 protein: CASSTGLAANEQFF
CDR3 DNA: TGTGCCAGCAGTACAGGACTAGCGGCCAATGAGCAGTTCTTC

clone size: few
D gene: TRBD1
V gene: TRBV28
J gene: TRBJ1-4
CDR3 protein: CASNTGTGREKLFF
CDR3 DNA: TGTGCCAGCAATACCGGGACAGGACGTGAAAAACTGTTTTTT

clone size: many
D gene: NA
V gene: TRBV14
J gene: TRBJ1-1
CDR3 protein: CASSLVWGVNTEAFF
CDR3 DNA: TGTGCCAGCAGCCTCGTATGGGGGGTGAACACTGAAGCTTTCTTT

clone size: many
D gene: NA
V gene: TRBV2
J gene: TRBJ1-1
CDR3 protein: CASTIRQLMSNTEAFF
CDR3 DNA: TGTGCCAGCACTATAAGACAGTTGATGTCGAACACTGAAGCTTTCTTT

clone size: many
D gene: TRBD1
V gene: TRBV18
J gene: TRBJ1-1
CDR3 protein: CASSTLGQVEGTEAFF
CDR3 DNA: TGTGCCAGCTCAACCTTAGGACAGGTGGAGGGCACTGAAGCTTTCTTT

clone size: NA
D gene: NA
V gene: TRBV7-3
J gene: TRBJ2-2
CDR3 protein: CASSLIPGELFF
CDR3 DNA: TGTGCCAGCAGTCTCATACCCGGGGAGCTGTTTTTT

clone size: few
D gene: NA
V gene: TRBV5-1
J gene: TRBJ1-2
CDR3 protein: CASSSGGDFLGYTF
CDR3 DNA: TGCGCCAGCAGCTCCGGGGGGGACTTCTTAGGCTACACCTTC

clone size: few
D gene: NA
V gene: TRBV20-1
J gene: TRBJ2-7
CDR3 protein: CSASGRLREQYF
CDR3 DNA: TGCAGTGCTAGCGGGCGCCTGAGGGAGCAGTACTTC

clone size: many
D gene: TRBD1
V gene: TRBV6-2/TRBV6-3
J gene: TRBJ1-1
CDR3 protein: CASSYRDRVRNTEAFF
CDR3 DNA: TGTGCCAGCAGTTACCGGGACAGGGTAAGGAACACTGAAGCTTTCTTT

clone size: many
D gene: NA
V gene: TRBV2
J gene: TRBJ2-3
CDR3 protein: CASSQASTDTQYF
CDR3 DNA: TGTGCCAGCAGTCAGGCTAGCACAGATACGCAGTATTTT